This TCR beta chain was captured in a study of cytomegalovirus exposure and HLA in healthy donors. The overall study: The 90 to 150 validation repertoires used a platform that matched the one used for the roughly 650 first-cohort repertoires, as a later analysis reported.

Sequencing was performed with immunoSEQ multiplex PCR; in TCRdb, only in-frame clones are kept and a portion is missing. The sample records 90,000 to 150,000 clones, around 89% being singletons. The ends were cut back, 3 bases at V and 1 base at J, with 16 bases in the middle. Germline-derived CDR1 and CDR2 are SQVTM and ANQGSEA. This CDR3 region has 15 residues. The chain couples TRBV29-1 to TRBJ2-7, with D possibly TRBD2 on 6 matching bases. This sequence was found in a woman aged 18-29 years in good health and CMV-seropositive. The sequenced sample consisted of PBMCs. Here the CDR3 reads CSVESSGLQSYEQYF. The CDR3 nucleotides read TGCAGCGTTGAGAGTTCGGGACTCCAGTCCTACGAGCAGTACTTC.